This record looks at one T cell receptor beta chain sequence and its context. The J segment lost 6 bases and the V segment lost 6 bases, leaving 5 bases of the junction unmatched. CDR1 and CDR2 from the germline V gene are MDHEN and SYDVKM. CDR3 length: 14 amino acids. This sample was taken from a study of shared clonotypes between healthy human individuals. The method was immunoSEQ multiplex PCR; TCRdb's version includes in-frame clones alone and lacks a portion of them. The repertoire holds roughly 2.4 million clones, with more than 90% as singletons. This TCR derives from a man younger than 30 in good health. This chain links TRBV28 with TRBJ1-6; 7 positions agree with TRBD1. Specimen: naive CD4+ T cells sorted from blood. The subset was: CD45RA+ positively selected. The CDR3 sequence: CASRSGTVNSPLHF. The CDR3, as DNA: TGTGCCAGCAGGTCCGGGACAGTTAATTCACCCCTCCACTTT.